The 25 T cell receptor beta chains below come from one sample, sequenced in a study of identifying expanded T cells in peripheral blood. Profiling relied on immunoSEQ multiplex PCR, and the TCRdb table lists in-frame clones only, not all of them. The sample lists about 110,000 clones, more than 85% occurring once. The sequencing input was blood. These receptors all stem from a person aged 18-70 years in good health.

The chain combines TRBV19 with TRBJ1-5; TRBD1 matches 9 bases. Germline V gives CDR1 LNHDA, CDR2 SQIVND (reference sequence). V shed 2 bases and J 2 bases; nucleotides not matched to a gene: 1. There are 15 residues in the CDR3. The chain's CDR3 is CASSITGGGNQPQHF. CDR3 DNA sequence: TGTGCCAGTAGTATAACAGGGGGCGGCAATCAGCCCCAGCATTTT.

This sequence joins TRBV12-5 and TRBJ2-6; D is unresolved. V was trimmed by 9 bases and J by 0 bases, leaving 3 bases between them. Germline V gene data show CDR1 as LGHNT and CDR2 as FRNRAP. The CDR3 runs to 12 residues. CDR3 amino acids: CASASGANVLTF. As DNA, the CDR3 is TGTGCTAGCGCCTCTGGGGCCAACGTCCTGACTTTC.

The genes are TRBV20-1 and TRBJ2-1; D call uncertain. The CDR3 has 11 residues. CDR1 and CDR2 from the germline V gene are DFQATT and SNEGSKA (reference sequence). V was trimmed by 1 base and J by 2 bases, leaving 0 bases between them. CDR3 bases: TGCAGTGCTAGAGCCTACAATGAGCAGTTCTTC. It codes for CSARAYNEQFF.

This clone showed up just a few times. The rearrangement links TRBV2 to TRBJ1-2, with a possible D match to TRBD1 (5 bases). V was cut by 6 bases and J by 6 bases, with 8 bases left in between. This CDR3 has 11 residues. CDR1 is SNHLY and CDR2 is FYNNEI in the germline V gene. In nucleotides, the CDR3 is TGTGCCAGCAGCCCCAGGGATGGCTACACCTTC. As protein: CASSPRDGYTF.

CDR3 DNA sequence: TGTGCCAGCAGCTTGCCCGGTGGGGTTGAGCAGTTCTTC. Its translation is CASSLPGGVEQFF. This sequence joins TRBV6-6 and TRBJ2-1; no definite D call. The CDR3 length is 13 residues. V was shortened by 6 bases and J by 9 bases, with 15 bases between the two germline ends. Germline V gene sequence: CDR1 MNHNY, CDR2 SVGAGI (reference sequence).

This clone was seen a single time. The V call is TRBV7-2, the J call TRBJ2-7; D possibly corresponds to TRBD2 (7 bases). The V gene lost 1 base and the J gene lost 3 bases, with 16 bases spanning the gap. Germline values: CDR1 SGHTA, CDR2 FQGNSA. CDR3 length: 16 amino acids. DNA for the CDR3: TGTGCCAGCAGCTTAGGGGGAGGGGGGAACGTCTACGAGCAGTACTTC. It codes for CASSLGGGGNVYEQYF.

This chain links TRBV6-5 with TRBJ2-7; possible D gene TRBD1, 6 bases. The germline gives CDR1 MNHEY, CDR2 SVGAGI. The CDR3 extends over 12 amino acids. The V end was cut by 6 bases, the J end by 5 bases, with 11 bases between. The CDR3 DNA reads TGTGCCAGCAGCAACAGGGCCCACGAGCAGTACTTC. As protein: CASSNRAHEQYF.

This chain links TRBV7-2 with TRBJ2-5; D not certain. This CDR3 has 15 amino acids. V lost 5 bases to trimming and J lost 4 bases, with 17 bases between them. In germline, CDR1 is SGHTA, CDR2 FQGNSA. DNA of the CDR3: TGTGCCAGCAGCCCCCGTTGGGCAGATCGAGAGACCCAGTACTTC. It yields the protein CASSPRWADRETQYF. Full variable domain (rest looked up from reference TRBV7-2 and TRBJ2-5): GAGVSQSPSNKVTEKGKDVELRCDPISGHTALYWYRQSLGQGLEFLIYFQGNSAPDKSGLPSDRFSAERTGGSVSTLTIQRTQQEDSAVYLCASSPRWADRETQYFGPGTRLLVL.

The chain links TRBV5-4 to TRBJ1-1; D call uncertain. The germline CDR1 and CDR2 sequences are SGHNT and YYREEE (reference sequence). This CDR3 region has 14 residues. V lost 4 bases and J lost 1, with 11 bases in between. In DNA, the CDR3 is TGTGCCAGCAGCGCCCAGCAAACGAACACTGAAGCTTTCTTT. Its translation: CASSAQQTNTEAFF. The full variable domain, in which reference TRBV5-4 and TRBJ1-1 provide the parts outside the CDR3, is ETGVTQSPTHLIKTRGQQVTLRCSSQSGHNTVSWYQQALGQGPQFIFQYYREEENGRGNFPPRFSGLQFPNYSSELNVNALELDDSALYLCASSAQQTNTEAFFGQGTRLTVV.

The chain has TRBV6-1 and TRBJ1-2, with D uncertain. This CDR3 contains 13 residues. Germline V CDR1 and CDR2: MNHNS, SASEGT. V lost 7 bases and J lost 4, with 13 bases in between. The DNA for the CDR3 is TGTGCCAGCAAGATACACCATCTCTATGGCTACACCTTC. This codes for CASKIHHLYGYTF.

The CDR3 here is CASSLAGTDYGYTF. In nucleotides, the CDR3 is TGTGCCAGCAGCTTGGCCGGGACAGACTATGGCTACACCTTC. The rearrangement uses TRBV5-4 and TRBJ1-2; 7 bases align to TRBD1. The CDR3 runs 14 residues. Germline V gene data show CDR1 as SGHNT and CDR2 as YYREEE (reference sequence). J lost 3 bases, V lost 0 bases, and 2 bases had no gene match. Drawing the rest from reference TRBV5-4 and TRBJ1-2, the complete variable domain is ETGVTQSPTHLIKTRGQQVTLRCSSQSGHNTVSWYQQALGQGPQFIFQYYREEENGRGNFPPRFSGLQFPNYSSELNVNALELDDSALYLCASSLAGTDYGYTFGSGTRLTVV.

The chain uses TRBV28 and TRBJ1-5; weak D call: TRBD1 (6 bases). The CDR3 consists of 16 residues. Trimming took off 0 bases at V and 3 bases at J, with 12 bases between the two ends. Per germline, CDR1 MDHEN and CDR2 SYDVKM. CDR3 coding DNA: TGTGCCAGCAGTTTATGGAAGGGGGTTGTCAATCAGCCCCAGCATTTT. It codes for CASSLWKGVVNQPQHF.

The chain has TRBV6-1 and TRBJ1-3, with unresolved D. CDR3 length equals 15 residues. CDR1 is MNHNS, CDR2 SASEGT, per germline. Trimming removed 6 bases at V and 0 bases at J, with 12 bases between. CDR3 nucleotide sequence: TGTGCCAGCAGCGCGACATGGGGCTCTGGAAACACCATATATTTT. Protein: CASSATWGSGNTIYF.

The sample holds one count of this clone. This chain joins TRBV5-6 and TRBJ2-7; D ambiguous. The CDR3 is 14 amino acids. Trimming left V 0 bases short and J 3 bases short, with 10 bases between. The V gene's germline CDR1 is SGHDT and CDR2 YYEEEE. CDR3 sequence reads: CASSLAGPDYEQYF. Written as DNA, the CDR3 is TGTGCCAGCAGCTTGGCGGGCCCCGACTACGAGCAGTACTTC.

The chain couples TRBV20-1 to TRBJ1-6, with unresolved D. This CDR3 comprises 11 residues. Trimming shortened V by 6 bases and J by 7 bases, and 7 bases separated the two germline ends. CDR1 DFQATT and CDR2 SNEGSKA come from the germline V gene (reference sequence). In DNA, the CDR3 is TGCAGTGCCGGCTTGAATTCACCCCTCCACTTT. Translated: CSAGLNSPLHF.

The chain uses TRBV6-5 and TRBJ1-6; D unresolved. Germline CDR1 is MNHEY and CDR2 is SVGAGI. V shed 8 bases and J shed 7 bases, with 15 bases lying between them. The CDR3 covers 14 residues. DNA of the CDR3: TGTGCCAGCGGGAGGAGGGTTTGGAATTCACCCCTCCACTTT. Translation: CASGRRVWNSPLHF.

By share, this clone counts as medium-sized. Here the CDR3 reads CATSGGQENSPLHF. CDR3 DNA sequence: TGTGCCACCAGCGGGGGACAGGAGAATTCACCCCTCCACTTT. V gene TRBV15 combines with J gene TRBJ1-6; 8 bases fit TRBD1. The CDR3 length is 14 residues. Germline trimming cut 5 bases from V and 7 bases from J; bases unmatched to any gene: 4. Germline loops: CDR1 LNHNV, CDR2 YYDKDF (reference sequence).

The chain joins TRBV11-2 to TRBJ2-7, with TRBD2 matching 10 bases. Germline values: CDR1 SGHAT, CDR2 FQNNGV. The junction had 7 bases not matched to a gene; V was cut back by 1 base and J by 10 bases. The CDR3 extends over 14 amino acids. DNA of the CDR3: TGTGCCAGCAGCTTAGGGCGGACTAGCGGCGCCCAGTACTTC. Its translation: CASSLGRTSGAQYF.

Notes on this clone: In the same sample, other DNA sequences code for this CDR3. The chain uses TRBV2 and TRBJ1-5; D unclear. Per the germline V gene, CDR1 is SNHLY and CDR2 is FYNNEI. V lost 4 bases and J 0 bases, leaving 7 bases between the germline ends. The CDR3 has 14 amino acids. This CDR3 reads CASSGPYSNQPQHF. CDR3 coding DNA: TGTGCCAGCAGTGGGCCTTATAGCAATCAGCCCCAGCATTTT.

This clone has just a few counts. The chain uses TRBV2 and TRBJ1-5; the match to TRBD1 covers 7 bases. The CDR3 spans 17 residues. The germline V gene encodes CDR1 SNHLY and CDR2 FYNNEI. J was trimmed by 0 bases and V by 6 bases; bases with no gene match: 11. Written as DNA, the CDR3 is TGTGCCAGCAGAGCGACAGGGACCATCTTTAGCAATCAGCCCCAGCATTTT. Protein: CASRATGTIFSNQPQHF.

This chain uses TRBV6-5 with TRBJ1-1; D is perhaps TRBD1 (6 bases). CDR3 length: 14 amino acids. The germline V gene encodes CDR1 MNHEY and CDR2 SVGAGI. V lost 0 bases and J lost 11, with 16 bases in between. The CDR3 loop is CASSYSTRGYDAFF. The CDR3 DNA reads as TGTGCCAGCAGTTACTCGACCAGGGGATACGACGCTTTCTTT.

This chain connects TRBV4-2 to TRBJ2-1; 11 nucleotides line up with TRBD2. This CDR3 has 17 residues. J was trimmed by 3 bases and V by 4 bases; bases with no gene match: 8. Germline V gene data show CDR1 as LGHNA and CDR2 as YNFKEQ. Here the CDR3 reads CASSLLKTSGVYNEQFF. CDR3 in DNA: TGTGCCAGCAGCCTCCTTAAGACTAGCGGGGTCTACAATGAGCAGTTCTTC.

The rearrangement joins TRBV7-9 to TRBJ2-2; TRBD1 matches at 7 bases. The length of the CDR3 is 13 residues. Looked up from germline, CDR1 is SEHNR and CDR2 is FQNEAQ (reference sequence). V shed 5 bases and J 6 bases; nucleotides not matched to a gene: 3. CDR3 loop: CASSPRGPGELFF. DNA for the CDR3: TGTGCCAGCAGCCCGAGGGGGCCCGGGGAGCTGTTTTTT.

The genes are TRBV4-3 and TRBJ1-1; unclear D gene. This CDR3 region has 14 residues. V was trimmed by 4 bases and J by 1 base, leaving 10 bases between them. Germline V CDR1 and CDR2: LGHNA, YSLEER. The CDR3 nucleotides are TGCGCCAGCAGCCCCCTCCGACAGAACACTGAAGCTTTCTTT. The encoded protein is CASSPLRQNTEAFF.

The chain joins TRBV5-4 to TRBJ1-3; possible D gene TRBD1, 6 bases. The CDR3 sequence is 16 residues long. The germline CDR1 and CDR2 sequences are SGHNT and YYREEE (reference sequence). V was cut by 2 bases and J by 3 bases, with 15 bases left in between. The CDR3 DNA follows: TGTGCCAGCAGCTTACTCCGGGGGCTCGGTGGAAACACCATATATTTT. As protein: CASSLLRGLGGNTIYF.